These 30 T cell receptor beta chains share one sample of origin, sequenced in a study of blood T cell repertoires in COVID-19. Data came from immunoSEQ multiplex PCR; TCRdb stores just in-frame clones and leaves some out. The table lists approximately 280,000 clones, about 82% of them singletons. The specimen was peripheral blood. The receptor source for this set is a man aged 50 to 59 with active or convalescent COVID-19.

This chain connects TRBV28 to TRBJ1-5; 7 bases match TRBD1. CDR3 length equals 13 residues. After removal of 6 bases from V and 5 bases from J, the junction contained 4 bases not matched to a gene. Germline values: CDR1 MDHEN, CDR2 SYDVKM. In nucleotides, the CDR3 is TGTGCCAGCAGAAGCAGGGGGGATCAGCCCCAGCATTTT. The encoded protein is CASRSRGDQPQHF. The complete variable domain, with remaining parts taken from reference TRBV28 and TRBJ1-5, reads DVKVTQSSRYLVKRTGEKVFLECVQDMDHENMFWYRQDPGLGLRLIYFSYDVKMKEKGDIPEGYSVSREKKERFSLILESASTNQTSMYLCASRSRGDQPQHFGDGTRLSIL.

The chain couples TRBV18 to TRBJ1-6, with 8 bases identical to TRBD1. Germline V gene lookup returns CDR1 KGHSH and CDR2 LQKENI. The length of the CDR3 is 15 residues. Trimming cost V 4 bases and J 11 bases; bases outside gene matches: 10. CDR3 sequence (DNA): TGTGCCAGCTCACGGACAGGGTTTGGAACGGCACCCCTCCACTTT. Translating gives CASSRTGFGTAPLHF.

The chain uses TRBV2 and TRBJ1-6; the D is unclear. V was shortened by 7 bases and J by 4 bases, with 20 bases between the two germline ends. CDR1 is SNHLY, CDR2 FYNNEI, per germline. The CDR3 consists of 17 residues. The CDR3 protein is CASNTQTPGTYNSPLHF. In DNA form, the CDR3 reads TGTGCCAGCAACACGCAGACACCGGGAACTTATAATTCACCCCTCCACTTT.

The chain carries TRBV7-9 and TRBJ1-6, with D tentatively TRBD1 (5 bases). From germline, CDR1 is SEHNR and CDR2 FQNEAQ (reference sequence). With 4 bases removed from V and 4 bases from J, the gap between germline ends came to 8 bases. The CDR3 sequence is 14 residues long. The chain's CDR3 is CASSSDSYNSPLHF. CDR3 DNA: TGTGCCAGCAGCTCCGACAGTTATAATTCACCCCTCCACTTT.

The chain recombines TRBV29-1 with TRBJ1-5; D is unresolved. The CDR3 runs to 12 residues. Germline assignment: CDR1 SQVTM and CDR2 ANQGSEA. V dropped 4 bases and J dropped 4 bases, with 8 bases sitting between them. CDR3 region: CSVGAANQPQHF. In DNA, the CDR3 is TGCAGCGTTGGGGCAGCTAATCAGCCCCAGCATTTT.

The V and J genes are TRBV5-4 and TRBJ1-5, with 10 bases matching TRBD1. The V segment lost 4 bases and the J segment 5 bases; nucleotides outside the gene matches: 6. Germline lookup yields CDR1 SGHNT and CDR2 YYREEE (reference sequence). The length of the CDR3 is 15 residues. The CDR3 bases are TGTGCCAGCAGCGCCGACAGGGGGCCCCATCAGCCCCAGCATTTT. Its translation: CASSADRGPHQPQHF.

The chain employs TRBV28 and TRBJ1-1, with D possibly being TRBD1 (6 bases). The V end was cut by 2 bases, the J end by 1 base, with 11 bases between. Germline V CDR1 and CDR2: MDHEN, SYDVKM. This CDR3 has 15 amino acids. CDR3: CASSLRGGPNTEAFF. The CDR3 DNA follows: TGTGCCAGCAGTTTACGGGGGGGCCCGAACACTGAAGCTTTCTTT.

The chain recombines TRBV9 with TRBJ2-5; D gene unclear. Trimming pared 0 bases from V and 4 bases from J, leaving 7 bases between. Germline loops: CDR1 SGDLS, CDR2 YYNGEE. The CDR3 has 13 residues. In DNA, the CDR3 is TGTGCCAGCAGCGTAGATTCCGGAGAGACCCAGTACTTC. It specifies CASSVDSGETQYF.

The CDR3 DNA sequence: TGTGCCAGCAGCTCGGGGGGAATCTATGCTAATGAAAAACTGTTTTTT. Its protein product is CASSSGGIYANEKLFF. The rearrangement links TRBV7-9 to TRBJ1-4; possible D gene TRBD1, 5 bases. With 4 bases removed from V and 3 bases from J, the gap between germline ends came to 15 bases. There are 16 residues in the CDR3. The germline CDR1 and CDR2 sequences are SEHNR and FQNEAQ (reference sequence).

This clone was found a few times. The rearrangement uses TRBV5-1 and TRBJ2-1; 8 bases match TRBD2. V lost 7 bases to trimming and J lost 0 bases; unmatched junction nucleotides: 6. The germline V gene has CDR1 SGHRS and CDR2 YFSETQ. The CDR3 sequence is 15 residues long. This chain's CDR3 is CASGSGGLSYNEQFF. The CDR3 nucleotides read TGCGCCAGCGGAAGCGGGGGACTCTCCTACAATGAGCAGTTCTTC. Variable domain in full (rest from reference TRBV5-1 and TRBJ2-1): KAGVTQTPRYLIKTRGQQVTLSCSPISGHRSVSWYQQTPGQGLQFLFEYFSETQRNKGNFPGRFSGRQFSNSRSEMNVSTLELGDSALYLCASGSGGLSYNEQFFGPGTRLTVL.

The chain employs TRBV2 and TRBJ2-7, with TRBD1 as a possible D gene (5 bases). Per germline, CDR1 SNHLY and CDR2 FYNNEI. The CDR3 consists of 11 residues. Trimming removed 10 bases at V and 3 bases at J, with 10 bases between. The CDR3 protein is CATRRGYEQYF. CDR3 bases: TGTGCCACCCGAAGGGGCTACGAGCAGTACTTC.

The chain employs TRBV10-3 and TRBJ2-7, with D possibly matching TRBD2 (6 bases). In germline, CDR1 is ENHRY, CDR2 SYGVKD. The CDR3 has 12 residues. For the CDR3, the DNA is TGTGCAACCGCGACGGGAGAGTACGAGCAGTACTTC. It specifies CATATGEYEQYF.

CDR3 nucleotides: TGTGCCACCAGTGAACCTACAGTGAACACCGGGGAGCTGTTTTTT. Amino acids: CATSEPTVNTGELFF. The chain carries TRBV24-1 and TRBJ2-2; D gene uncertain. The germline V gene has CDR1 KGHDR and CDR2 SFDVKD. The CDR3 sequence is 15 residues long. V was shortened by 4 bases and J by 1 base, with 9 bases between the two germline ends.

The chain has TRBV12-5 and TRBJ2-2; D not certain. Looked up from germline, CDR1 is LGHNT and CDR2 is FRNRAP. Trimming left V 4 bases short and J 4 bases short, with 4 bases between. CDR3 size: 12 residues. CDR3 protein: CASGSGTGELFF. The CDR3 DNA reads TGTGCTAGTGGTTCGGGCACCGGGGAGCTGTTTTTT.

V is TRBV11-2 and J is TRBJ1-1; 8 bases are a match to TRBD1. V dropped 3 bases and J dropped 11; count of bases not matched to a gene: 11. The germline gives CDR1 SGHAT, CDR2 FQNNGV. The CDR3 has 14 amino acids. CDR3: CASSFRQGLDQAFF. The CDR3 nucleotides read TGTGCCAGCAGCTTCAGACAGGGGCTCGATCAGGCTTTCTTT.

The genes are TRBV5-1 and TRBJ2-1; 11 bases match TRBD2. CDR1 and CDR2 from the germline V gene are SGHRS and YFSETQ. V shed 0 bases, J shed 4 bases, and the junction held 3 bases outside the gene matches. The CDR3 is 16 residues long. CDR3 coding DNA: TGCGCCAGCAGCTTGGCCGGACTAGCGGGTTACAATGAGCAGTTCTTC. Protein product: CASSLAGLAGYNEQFF.

This rearrangement joins TRBV12-3 or TRBV12-4 to TRBJ1-6; 7 bases align to TRBD1. CDR3 length equals 13 residues. The V and J ends lost 10 bases and 8 bases, in that order; junction bases with no gene match: 8. The CDR3 DNA reads TGTGCCACCTCCGGGACAGCGGATTCACCCCTCCACTTT. This codes for CATSGTADSPLHF.

The chain recombines TRBV3-1 (or the pseudogene TRBV3-2) with TRBJ2-1, with 13 bases that match TRBD2. V trimming: 5 bases; J trimming: 4 bases; junction bases outside the gene matches: 8. Germline CDR1 is LGHDT and CDR2 is YNNKEL (reference sequence). The CDR3 has 17 amino acids. CDR3 sequence (DNA): TGTGCCAGCAGCATCACTAGCGGGAGGGTCTCGTACAATGAGCAGTTCTTC. Translation gives CASSITSGRVSYNEQFF.

The chain is built from TRBV6-5 and TRBJ1-5; 7 bases fit TRBD1. CDR1 and CDR2 from the germline V gene are MNHEY and SVGAGI. This CDR3 region has 14 residues. After removal of 6 bases from V and 1 base from J, the junction contained 3 bases not matched to a gene. The DNA for the CDR3 is TGTGCCAGCAGAGGGGGCCTAAGCAATCAGCCCCAGCATTTT. As protein: CASRGGLSNQPQHF.

The gene calls are TRBV4-1 and TRBJ2-7; D unresolved. This CDR3 region has 15 residues. With 0 bases removed from V and 0 bases from J, the gap between germline ends came to 9 bases. CDR1 and CDR2 (germline): MGHRA, YSYEKL. The CDR3, as DNA: TGCGCCAGCAGCCAAGAAAATACCGGCTCCTACGAGCAGTACTTC. Translated: CASSQENTGSYEQYF.

J is TRBJ2-3 and V is TRBV25-1, with D possibly matching TRBD2 (5 bases). The CDR3 covers 14 residues. Germline V gene lookup returns CDR1 MGHDK and CDR2 SYGVNS. V dropped 7 bases and J dropped 0 bases, with 11 bases sitting between them. The CDR3 coding sequence is TGTGCCAGCACCGAGGGCGGCAGCACAGATACGCAGTATTTT. It yields the protein CASTEGGSTDTQYF. The full variable domain, its missing parts supplied by reference TRBV25-1 and TRBJ2-3, is EADIYQTPRYLVIGTGKKITLECSQTMGHDKMYWYQQDPGMELHLIHYSYGVNSTEKGDLSSESTVSRIRTEHFPLTLESARPSHTSQYLCASTEGGSTDTQYFGPGTRLTVL.

The chain recombines TRBV19 with TRBJ2-7; the match to TRBD2 covers 9 bases. Germline CDR1 and CDR2: LNHDA and SQIVND (reference sequence). The CDR3 covers 17 residues. The V and J ends lost 4 bases and 2 bases, in that order; junction bases with no gene match: 12. The CDR3 is CASSKFSGSSGTYEQYF. Written as DNA, the CDR3 is TGTGCCAGTAGTAAGTTTAGCGGGAGTTCTGGCACCTACGAGCAGTACTTC.

The rearrangement uses TRBV11-2 and TRBJ1-1; D gene unclear. The CDR3 is 12 amino acids. Trimming took 4 bases from V and 12 from J, leaving 15 bases between them. Germline V lookup: CDR1 SGHAT, CDR2 FQNNGV. The CDR3 region has the DNA TGTGCCAGCAGCTCTGGACTTGGGCGGCCTTTCTTT. Translated: CASSSGLGRPFF.

This clone has only a few counts. The V call is TRBV5-5, the J call TRBJ2-3; the D gene is possibly TRBD2 (6 bases). The V and J ends lost 6 bases and 3 bases respectively, with 14 bases between them. CDR3 size: 14 residues. The germline gives CDR1 SGHKS, CDR2 YYEKEE (reference sequence). Here the CDR3 DNA reads TGTGCCAGCAACACCGGGAGAAGTACAGATACGCAGTATTTT. This translates into CASNTGRSTDTQYF. The whole variable domain, remainder taken from reference TRBV5-5 and TRBJ2-3, is DAGVTQSPTHLIKTRGQQVTLRCSPISGHKSVSWYQQVLGQGPQFIFQYYEKEERGRGNFPDRFSARQFPNYSSELNVNALLLGDSALYLCASNTGRSTDTQYFGPGTRLTVL.

Of note for this clone: Different DNA sequences within this sample yield the same CDR3. J is TRBJ1-2 and V is TRBV11-2; 10 bases map to TRBD1. There are 14 residues in the CDR3. Trimming at V came to 5 bases and at J to 4 bases, leaving 4 bases not matched to a gene. Per the germline V gene, CDR1 is SGHAT and CDR2 is FQNNGV. In DNA form, the CDR3 reads TGTGCCAGCAGCCTCGGACAGGGGGGCTATGGCTACACCTTC. Translating it yields CASSLGQGGYGYTF.

The J gene is TRBJ1-3, the V gene TRBV28, with 8 bases that match TRBD1. The CDR3 is 14 residues long. CDR1 and CDR2 from the germline V gene are MDHEN and SYDVKM. V lost 6 bases to trimming and J lost 1 base; unmatched junction nucleotides: 2. This CDR3 reads CASRQGASGNTIYF. For the CDR3, the DNA is TGTGCCAGCAGGCAGGGGGCATCTGGAAACACCATATATTTT. Using reference TRBV28 and TRBJ1-3 for the parts outside the CDR3, the full variable domain is DVKVTQSSRYLVKRTGEKVFLECVQDMDHENMFWYRQDPGLGLRLIYFSYDVKMKEKGDIPEGYSVSREKKERFSLILESASTNQTSMYLCASRQGASGNTIYFGEGSWLTVV.

The chain employs TRBV7-2 and TRBJ2-5; 8 nucleotides align to TRBD1. V gave up 4 bases and J gave up 2 bases; unmatched junction bases: 12. The germline V gene has CDR1 SGHTA and CDR2 FQGNSA. The CDR3 is made up of 17 amino acids. CDR3 sequence (DNA): TGTGCCAGCAGCTCACCTTGGGACAGGAGGACACAAGAGACCCAGTACTTC. This sequence encodes CASSSPWDRRTQETQYF.

This clone was picked up one time. This chain links TRBV28 with TRBJ1-2; TRBD1 might be the D (5 bases). The CDR3 loop spans 16 amino acids. Trimming pared 8 bases from V and 6 bases from J, leaving 25 bases between. Germline V gene sequence: CDR1 MDHEN, CDR2 SYDVKM. CDR3: CASLQSPPGYGDGYTF. CDR3 coding DNA: TGTGCCAGCCTGCAAAGCCCCCCAGGGTATGGAGATGGCTACACCTTC.

The chain couples TRBV29-1 to TRBJ2-1; 7 bases fit TRBD2. The CDR3 runs 14 residues. V lost 4 bases to trimming and J lost 3 bases; unmatched junction nucleotides: 6. In germline, CDR1 is SQVTM, CDR2 ANQGSEA. The CDR3 sequence: CSVVSTSVYNEQFF. The CDR3 DNA is TGCAGCGTTGTTTCTACTAGCGTCTACAATGAGCAGTTCTTC.

The chain has TRBV24-1 and TRBJ1-1; the match to TRBD1 covers 9 bases. The germline V gene has CDR1 KGHDR and CDR2 SFDVKD. V shed 9 bases and J 4 bases; nucleotides not matched to a gene: 20. The CDR3 runs to 18 residues. The CDR3 nucleotides are TGTGCCACCCTGGAACATCCGTGGGTAGGACAGGGGACCACTGAAGCTTTCTTT. This translates into CATLEHPWVGQGTTEAFF.